A single sample is the source of the 5 T cell receptor beta chains below, sequenced in a study of blood T cell repertoires in COVID-19. Repertoires were generated with immunoSEQ multiplex PCR, while TCRdb's copy carries only in-frame clones and drops some. The sample contains about 420,000 clones, around nine tenths of which appear only once. The sample comprised peripheral blood. The receptors shown here come from a man between 18 and 29 years old with COVID-19, enrolled during active disease.

This rearrangement joins TRBV19 to TRBJ1-2; no definite D call. The CDR3 contains 13 residues. Trimming took off 3 bases at V and 4 bases at J, with 9 bases between the two ends. Germline CDR1 LNHDA, CDR2 SQIVND (reference sequence). DNA for the CDR3: TGTGCCAGTAGTATCGCGGAGCCCTATGGCTACACCTTC. Its protein product is CASSIAEPYGYTF.

The rearrangement joins TRBV2 to TRBJ1-1; TRBD1 agrees at 8 bases. The CDR3 runs 13 residues. J gave up 7 bases and V 4 bases, and 5 bases lay outside the gene matches. Germline CDR1 and CDR2: SNHLY and FYNNEI. Here the CDR3 reads CASSARTGFEAFF. As DNA, the CDR3 is TGTGCCAGCAGTGCCAGGACAGGGTTTGAAGCTTTCTTT.

The chain couples TRBV16 to TRBJ2-1; weak D call: TRBD1 (5 bases). The CDR3 extends over 11 amino acids. The V end was cut by 2 bases, the J end by 12 bases, with 8 bases between. From germline, CDR1 is KGHSY and CDR2 FQNENV. The CDR3 DNA reads TGTGCCAGCAGCCAAGGAGACAGGCAGTTCTTC. Its translation is CASSQGDRQFF.

There are a few counts of this clone. Other nucleotide sequences from this sample produce the same CDR3. CDR3 nucleotides: TGTGCCAGCAGCTTAGCAGACAGGGACCAAGAGACCCAGTACTTC. This gives the protein CASSLADRDQETQYF. The chain is built from TRBV11-2 and TRBJ2-5, with TRBD1 matching over 7 bases. Losses at the gene ends were 1 base for V and 0 bases for J; bases not matched to a gene: 2. The CDR3 length is 15 residues. CDR1 is SGHAT, CDR2 FQNNGV, per germline.

The rearrangement links TRBV7-6 to TRBJ2-2; 10 nucleotides agree with TRBD1. CDR3 length equals 17 residues. The V gene end was trimmed by 5 bases and the J gene end by 4 bases; junction bases not matched to a gene: 10. The germline V gene has CDR1 SGHVS and CDR2 FNYEAQ. This CDR3 reads CASSPLAGQGFTGELFF. CDR3 bases: TGTGCCAGCAGCCCCTTAGCGGGACAGGGGTTCACCGGGGAGCTGTTTTTT.